This paragraph covers one T cell receptor (beta chain) sequence. The CDR3 totals 17 residues. V lost 6 bases to trimming and J lost 3 bases; unmatched junction nucleotides: 14. Germline assignment: CDR1 DFQATT and CDR2 SNEGSKA (reference sequence). These data originate in a study of T cells after yellow fever vaccination. TCRdb processed the 5' RACE reads anew with MiXCR; each CDR3 protein has one entry. The data contain about 550,000 distinct CDR3 sequences, 15% to 20% of them seen just once; the ten biggest clones take up roughly an eighth. The receptor's source is a man aged 25-45 years who received the YFV17D yellow fever vaccine. J is TRBJ2-3 and V is TRBV20-1; TRBD2 aligns across 11 bases. The sequencing here drew on PBMCs, taken 15 days after the yellow fever booster vaccination. CDR3 sequence (DNA): TGCAGTGCCAGCCCGCTAGCGGGAGGCTGGGAGACAGATACGCAGTATTTT. Translated: CSASPLAGGWETDTQYF.